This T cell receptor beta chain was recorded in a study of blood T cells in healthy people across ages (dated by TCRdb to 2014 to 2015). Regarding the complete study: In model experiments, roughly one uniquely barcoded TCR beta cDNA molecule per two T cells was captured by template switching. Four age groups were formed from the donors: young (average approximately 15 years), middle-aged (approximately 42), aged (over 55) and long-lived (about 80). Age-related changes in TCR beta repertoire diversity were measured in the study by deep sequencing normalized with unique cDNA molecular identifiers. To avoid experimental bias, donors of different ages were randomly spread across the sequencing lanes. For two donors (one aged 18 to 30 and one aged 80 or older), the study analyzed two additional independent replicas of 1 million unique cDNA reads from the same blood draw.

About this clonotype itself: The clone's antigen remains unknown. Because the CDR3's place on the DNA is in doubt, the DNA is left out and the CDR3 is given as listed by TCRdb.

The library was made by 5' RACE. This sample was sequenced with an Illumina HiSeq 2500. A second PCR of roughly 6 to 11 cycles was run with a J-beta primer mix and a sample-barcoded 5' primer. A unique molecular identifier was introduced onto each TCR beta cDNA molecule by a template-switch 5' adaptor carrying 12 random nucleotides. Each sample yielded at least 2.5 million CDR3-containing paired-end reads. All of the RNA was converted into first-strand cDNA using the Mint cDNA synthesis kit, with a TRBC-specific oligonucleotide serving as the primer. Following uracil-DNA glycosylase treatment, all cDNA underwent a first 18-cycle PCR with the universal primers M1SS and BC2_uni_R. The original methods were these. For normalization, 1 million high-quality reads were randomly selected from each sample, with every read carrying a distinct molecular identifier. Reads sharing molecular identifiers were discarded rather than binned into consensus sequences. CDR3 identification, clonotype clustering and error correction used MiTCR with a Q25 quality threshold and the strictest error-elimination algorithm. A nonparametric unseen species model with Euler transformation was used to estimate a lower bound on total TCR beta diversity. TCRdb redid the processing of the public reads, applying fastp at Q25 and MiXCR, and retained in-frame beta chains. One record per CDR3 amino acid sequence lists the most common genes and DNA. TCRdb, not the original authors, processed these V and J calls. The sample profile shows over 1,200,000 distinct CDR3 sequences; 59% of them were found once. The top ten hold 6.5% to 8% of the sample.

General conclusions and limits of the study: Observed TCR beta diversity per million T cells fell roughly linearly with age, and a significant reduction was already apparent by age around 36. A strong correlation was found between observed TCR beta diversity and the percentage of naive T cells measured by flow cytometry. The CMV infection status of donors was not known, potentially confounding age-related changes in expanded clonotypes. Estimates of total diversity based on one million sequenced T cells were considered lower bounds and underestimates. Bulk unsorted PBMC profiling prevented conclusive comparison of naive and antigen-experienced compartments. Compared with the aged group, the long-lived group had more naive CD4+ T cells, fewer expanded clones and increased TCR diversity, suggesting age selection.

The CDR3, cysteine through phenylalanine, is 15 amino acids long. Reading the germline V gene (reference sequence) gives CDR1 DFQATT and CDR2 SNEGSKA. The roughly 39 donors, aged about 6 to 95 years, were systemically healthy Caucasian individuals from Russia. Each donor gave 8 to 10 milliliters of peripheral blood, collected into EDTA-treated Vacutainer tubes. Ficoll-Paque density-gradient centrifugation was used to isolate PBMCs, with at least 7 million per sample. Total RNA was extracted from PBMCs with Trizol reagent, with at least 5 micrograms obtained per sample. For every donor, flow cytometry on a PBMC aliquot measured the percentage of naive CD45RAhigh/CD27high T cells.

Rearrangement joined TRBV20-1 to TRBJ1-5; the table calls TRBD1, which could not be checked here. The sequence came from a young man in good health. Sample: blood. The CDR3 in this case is CSARDWGTGNQPRHF.